This entry lists 25 T cell receptor beta chains sequenced from one sample in a study of identical twins. TCRdb reprocessed the 5' RACE reads via MiXCR and lists one record per CDR3 protein. The data show roughly 230,000 distinct CDR3 sequences, approximately 8.3% seen once. These data were also reused for a study on yellow fever vaccine responses in identical twins.

The sequenced sample was CD8+ T cells sorted from blood. These receptors came from a woman aged 18-29 years in good health.

This clonotype was observed many times. The chain combines TRBV7-2 with TRBJ2-1, with TRBD2 matching 9 bases. Trimming removed 7 bases from V and 5 bases from J; junction bases left unmatched: 6. Germline CDR1 is SGHTA and CDR2 is FQGNSA. The CDR3 sequence is 14 residues long. In nucleotides, the CDR3 is TGTGCCAGCACCCCGGGACTAGCAGACAATGAGCAGTTCTTC. Residues: CASTPGLADNEQFF.

This clonotype was picked up a small number of times. V is TRBV10-3 and J is TRBJ2-5, with 15 nucleotides matching TRBD2. Unmatched junction bases numbered 6, after V lost 6 bases and J lost 7 bases. Germline V gives CDR1 ENHRY, CDR2 SYGVKD. CDR3 length: 15 residues. The CDR3 coding sequence is TGTGCCATCAGCCCGGGACTAGCGGGGGGTCCGACCCAGTACTTC. Amino acids: CAISPGLAGGPTQYF.

This clonotype was seen more than once but under ten times. The J gene is TRBJ2-7, the V gene TRBV29-1; 8 bases map to TRBD1. CDR1 and CDR2 from the germline V gene are SQVTM and ANQGSEA. The CDR3 consists of 13 residues. V was clipped by 4 bases and J by 0 bases; unmatched bases: 2. The DNA of the CDR3 is TGCAGCGTTGTACAGGGGGACTCCTACGAGCAGTACTTC. Translated, it gives CSVVQGDSYEQYF.

This clonotype has just a few counts. The CDR3 nucleotides are TGTGCCAGCAGCTTACGGGGACTAGCGGTCCAAGAGACCCAGTACTTC. Translated, it gives CASSLRGLAVQETQYF. The rearrangement uses TRBV7-2 and TRBJ2-5, with TRBD2 matching over 11 bases. CDR1 and CDR2 from the germline V gene are SGHTA and FQGNSA. The trim removed 2 bases at V and 1 base at J, leaving 3 bases unmatched. The CDR3 runs to 16 residues.

Many counts were recorded for this clonotype. CDR3 in DNA: TGCAGTGCTAGTTGGGGGGGGAGCACAGATACGCAGTATTTT. The encoded protein is CSASWGGSTDTQYF. The chain employs TRBV20-1 and TRBJ2-3, with TRBD2 identical over 7 bases. This CDR3 is 14 amino acids long. Germline assignment: CDR1 DFQATT and CDR2 SNEGSKA (reference sequence). The V gene end was trimmed by 3 bases and the J gene end by 0 bases; junction bases not matched to a gene: 3.

The table lists this clonotype with a few counts. The chain links TRBV27 to TRBJ2-3, with no clear D. The germline V gene has CDR1 MNHEY and CDR2 SMNVEV (reference sequence). V was shortened by 6 bases and J by 2 bases, with 15 bases between the two germline ends. CDR3 length: 15 residues. The CDR3 protein is CASSPPGPFTDTQYF. The CDR3 nucleotides read TGTGCCAGCAGCCCCCCGGGCCCCTTCACAGATACGCAGTATTTT.

V usage is TRBV24-1 and J usage is TRBJ1-5, with unresolved D. Germline-derived CDR1 and CDR2 are KGHDR and SFDVKD. The CDR3 runs to 14 residues. V shed 0 bases and J shed 2 bases, with 4 bases lying between them. CDR3 in amino acids: CATSDLRGNQPQHF. CDR3 DNA sequence: TGTGCCACCAGTGATTTGCGAGGCAATCAGCCCCAGCATTTT.

The table lists this clonotype with many counts. V gene TRBV29-1 combines with J gene TRBJ2-2, with D perhaps TRBD1 or TRBD2 (6 bases each). Trimming left V 3 bases short and J 3 bases short, with 11 bases between. The length of the CDR3 is 14 residues. Germline assignment: CDR1 SQVTM and CDR2 ANQGSEA. The CDR3 bases are TGCAGCGTTGATTTGAGGGGGGACACCGGGGAGCTGTTTTTT. It translates to CSVDLRGDTGELFF.

This clonotype was counted between two and nine times. The chain couples TRBV11-2 to TRBJ2-1; D may be TRBD1 (6 bases). The germline V gene has CDR1 SGHAT and CDR2 FQNNGV. The CDR3 runs 14 residues. Trimming cost V 4 bases and J 4 bases, with 11 bases left between them. The CDR3 nucleotides are TGTGCCAGCAGCTCAAACAGGGATTACAATGAGCAGTTCTTC. The encoded protein is CASSSNRDYNEQFF.

This clonotype was seen once. The chain is built from TRBV15 and TRBJ1-1; unclear D gene. The germline CDR1 and CDR2 sequences are LNHNV and YYDKDF (reference sequence). Trimming took 1 base from V and 1 from J, leaving 4 bases between them. CDR3 size: 13 residues. Here the CDR3 reads CATSRGSNTEAFF. The CDR3 DNA is TGTGCCACCAGCAGAGGGTCGAACACTGAAGCTTTCTTT.

In this sample, this clonotype turned up many times. This chain links TRBV21-1 with TRBJ2-5; TRBD1 is taken as the D call from the table, unchecked against the DNA. TRBV21-1 constitutes a pseudogene. CDR3 length: 15 residues. CDR3 nucleotides: TGTGCCAGCAGCAGAAAAGGGACAACACAAGAGACCCAGTACTTC. It translates to CASSRKGTTQETQYF.

The chain combines TRBV30 with TRBJ2-3, with a weak D call TRBD2 (7 bases). From germline, CDR1 is GTSNPN and CDR2 SVGIG (reference sequence). This CDR3 region has 15 residues. V shed 1 base and J shed 4 bases, with 15 bases lying between them. The DNA for the CDR3 is TGTGCCTGGAGTGCGGGGGGCAGCTACGCAGATACGCAGTATTTT. As protein: CAWSAGGSYADTQYF.

This clonotype has ten or more counts. This chain joins TRBV29-1 and TRBJ2-2; TRBD2 matches 7 bases. From germline, CDR1 is SQVTM and CDR2 ANQGSEA. The J segment lost 0 bases and the V segment lost 5 bases, leaving 12 bases of the junction unmatched. The CDR3 spans 17 residues. CDR3 protein: CSVIAGVGIANTGELFF. DNA of the CDR3: TGCAGCGTTATTGCGGGAGTAGGTATCGCGAACACCGGGGAGCTGTTTTTT.

In this sample, this clonotype turned up a few times. This rearrangement joins TRBV29-1 to TRBJ1-1; a possible D gene is TRBD1 (5 bases). Trimming took off 4 bases at V and 6 bases at J, with 15 bases between the two ends. From germline, CDR1 is SQVTM and CDR2 ANQGSEA. The CDR3 sequence is 13 residues long. In DNA, the CDR3 is TGCAGCGTTGGGGACGGATATAACGCTGAAGCTTTCTTT. It translates to CSVGDGYNAEAFF.

This clonotype qualifies as medium-sized. This rearrangement joins TRBV11-2 to TRBJ1-1, with D possibly matching TRBD1 (5 bases). Trimming stripped 4 bases from V and 4 bases from J, with 22 bases between. This CDR3 contains 17 residues. CDR1 and CDR2 (germline): SGHAT, FQNNGV. The CDR3 DNA reads as TGTGCCAGCAGCTCCGTGGTGATGAGCGGGCAGGGCACTGAAGCTTTCTTT. Its protein is CASSSVVMSGQGTEAFF.

This clonotype was seen many times. The chain combines TRBV7-9 with TRBJ2-2; D is ambiguous. Trimming removed 1 base at V and 6 bases at J, with 6 bases between. The CDR3 is 13 amino acids. Germline V CDR1 and CDR2: SEHNR, FQNEAQ (reference sequence). This chain's CDR3 is CASSLELSGELFF. DNA for the CDR3: TGTGCCAGCAGCTTAGAGCTTTCCGGGGAGCTGTTTTTT.

The rearrangement uses TRBV5-1 and TRBJ2-2; 10 bases map to TRBD2. The V gene end was trimmed by 2 bases and the J gene end by 1 base; junction bases not matched to a gene: 5. The CDR3 is 17 residues long. Germline V lookup: CDR1 SGHRS, CDR2 YFSETQ. Written as DNA, the CDR3 is TGCGCCAGCAGCTTCTCCACTAGCGGGATGAACACCGGGGAGCTGTTTTTT. Translation: CASSFSTSGMNTGELFF.

In its sample, this clonotype was seen many times. J is TRBJ1-3 and V is TRBV29-1, with D possibly TRBD1 on 6 matching bases. Germline V gene lookup returns CDR1 SQVTM and CDR2 ANQGSEA. Trimming pared 7 bases from V and 8 bases from J, leaving 21 bases between. The CDR3 length is 14 residues. DNA of the CDR3: TGCAGCGCTGGTGGGGGGCCGATAATAGACACCATATATTTT. Protein sequence: CSAGGGPIIDTIYF. The full variable domain, in which reference TRBV29-1 and TRBJ1-3 provide the parts outside the CDR3, is SAVISQKPSRDICQRGTSLTIQCQVDSQVTMMFWYRQQPGQSLTLIATANQGSEATYESGFVIDKFPISRPNLTFSTLTVSNMSPEDSSIYLCSAGGGPIIDTIYFGEGSWLTVV.

There are many counts of this clonotype. The CDR3 region has the DNA TGTGCCAGCAGCCAAGGGACAGTTATCCCTGGCTACACCTTC. This codes for CASSQGTVIPGYTF. The chain has TRBV3-1 and TRBJ1-2, with a weak D call TRBD1 (6 bases). Germline CDR1 is LGHDT and CDR2 is YNNKEL (reference sequence). V gave up 1 base and J gave up 7 bases, with 13 bases separating them. CDR3 size: 14 residues.

This clonotype came up many times. The chain recombines TRBV12-3 or TRBV12-4 with TRBJ2-3; possibly TRBD1 or TRBD2 for D (5 bases each). CDR3 length equals 15 residues. The V end lost 4 bases, the J end lost 4 bases, and 15 bases lay between the germline ends. CDR3 DNA sequence: TGTGCCAGCAGTTCTCGGGACCCCCGTGCAGATACGCAGTATTTT. The encoded protein is CASSSRDPRADTQYF.

A few counts support this clonotype. The gene calls are TRBV6-1 and TRBJ1-4; D unresolved. The CDR3 loop spans 15 amino acids. Deletions cut 6 bases from V and 3 bases from J, with 14 bases between. Germline values: CDR1 MNHNS, CDR2 SASEGT. CDR3: CASRTSYVANEKLFF. CDR3 sequence (DNA): TGTGCCAGCAGGACTTCCTATGTGGCTAATGAAAAACTGTTTTTT.

This clonotype was picked up a small number of times. The V call is TRBV11-2, the J call TRBJ2-1; 7 positions agree with TRBD2. Germline CDR1 and CDR2: SGHAT and FQNNGV. The V segment lost 5 bases and the J segment 7 bases; nucleotides outside the gene matches: 8. The CDR3 length is 14 residues. The chain's CDR3 is CASSPLGLGNEQFF. The CDR3 bases are TGTGCCAGCAGCCCCCTCGGACTAGGAAATGAGCAGTTCTTC.

This chain uses TRBV6-2 or TRBV6-3 with TRBJ2-1, with D perhaps assigned TRBD1 or TRBD2 (5 bases each). The CDR3 totals 12 residues. The V gene's germline CDR1 is MNHEY and CDR2 SVGEGT. The germline V and J ends were trimmed by 6 bases and 13 bases, with 16 bases remaining between them. The CDR3 loop is CASRLEDKNQFF. Here the CDR3 DNA reads TGTGCCAGCAGACTGGAGGACAAGAATCAGTTCTTC.

The DNA of the CDR3 is TGCGCCAGCAGCCACCCTCCGACAGGGAGCACTGAAGCTTTCTTT. Amino acids: CASSHPPTGSTEAFF. This chain joins TRBV4-1 and TRBJ1-1; 7 nucleotides align to TRBD1. The CDR3 is 15 amino acids. Losses at the gene ends were 3 bases for V and 4 bases for J; bases not matched to a gene: 8. The germline gives CDR1 MGHRA, CDR2 YSYEKL.

This clonotype was detected many times. The chain carries TRBV12-3 or TRBV12-4 and TRBJ2-7, with a tentative D call TRBD2 (5 bases). The CDR3 is 13 residues long. V was clipped by 6 bases and J by 2 bases, with 11 bases between them. Here the CDR3 reads CASRPAGAYEQYF. The CDR3 DNA follows: TGTGCCAGCAGACCTGCGGGCGCCTACGAGCAGTACTTC.